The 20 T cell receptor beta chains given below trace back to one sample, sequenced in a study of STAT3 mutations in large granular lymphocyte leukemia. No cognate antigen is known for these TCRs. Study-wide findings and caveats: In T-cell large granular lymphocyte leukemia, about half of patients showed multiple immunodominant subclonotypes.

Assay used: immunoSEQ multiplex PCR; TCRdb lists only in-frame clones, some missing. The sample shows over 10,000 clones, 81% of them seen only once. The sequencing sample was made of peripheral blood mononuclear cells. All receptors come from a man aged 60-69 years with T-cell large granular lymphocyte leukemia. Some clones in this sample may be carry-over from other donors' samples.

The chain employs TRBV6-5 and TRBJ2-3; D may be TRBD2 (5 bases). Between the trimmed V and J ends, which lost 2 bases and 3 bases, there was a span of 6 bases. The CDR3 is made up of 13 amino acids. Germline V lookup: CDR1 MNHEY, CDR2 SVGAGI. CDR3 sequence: CASSYRGTDTQYF. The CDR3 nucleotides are TGTGCCAGCAGTTACCGGGGAACAGATACGCAGTATTTT.

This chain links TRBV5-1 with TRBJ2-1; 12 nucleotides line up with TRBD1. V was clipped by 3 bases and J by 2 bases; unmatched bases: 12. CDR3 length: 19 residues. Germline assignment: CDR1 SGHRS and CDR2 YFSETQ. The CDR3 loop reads CASSSSGQGALKTYNEQFF. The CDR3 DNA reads TGCGCCAGCAGCTCATCGGGACAGGGGGCGCTAAAGACCTACAATGAGCAGTTCTTC.

CDR3 residues: CSVAGPSTEKLFF. For the CDR3, the DNA is TGCAGCGTTGCGGGTCCATCCACAGAAAAACTGTTTTTT. The chain links TRBV29-1 to TRBJ1-4; D not certain. The CDR3 loop spans 13 amino acids. CDR1 SQVTM and CDR2 ANQGSEA come from the germline V gene. Trimming shortened V by 4 bases and J by 8 bases, and 14 bases separated the two germline ends. Variable domain in full (rest from reference TRBV29-1 and TRBJ1-4): SAVISQKPSRDICQRGTSLTIQCQVDSQVTMMFWYRQQPGQSLTLIATANQGSEATYESGFVIDKFPISRPNLTFSTLTVSNMSPEDSSIYLCSVAGPSTEKLFFGSGTQLSVL.

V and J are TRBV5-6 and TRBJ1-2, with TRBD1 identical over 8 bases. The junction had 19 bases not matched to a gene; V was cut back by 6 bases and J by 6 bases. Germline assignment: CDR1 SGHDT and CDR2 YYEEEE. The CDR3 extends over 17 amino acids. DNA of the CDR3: TGTGCCAGCAACTTCGGGACAGGACCACCTTCGGGAGATGGCTACACCTTC. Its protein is CASNFGTGPPSGDGYTF.

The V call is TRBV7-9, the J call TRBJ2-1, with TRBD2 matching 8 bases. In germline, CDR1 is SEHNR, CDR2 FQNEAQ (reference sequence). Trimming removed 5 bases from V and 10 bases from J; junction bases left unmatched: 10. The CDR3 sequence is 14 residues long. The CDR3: CASSPLAGGGEQFF. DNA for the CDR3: TGTGCCAGCAGCCCCCTGGCGGGAGGAGGGGAGCAGTTCTTC. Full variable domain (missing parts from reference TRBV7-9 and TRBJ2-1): DTGVSQNPRHKITKRGQNVTFRCDPISEHNRLYWYRQTLGQGPEFLTYFQNEAQLEKSRLLSDRFSAERPKGSFSTLEIQRTEQGDSAMYLCASSPLAGGGEQFFGPGTRLTVL.

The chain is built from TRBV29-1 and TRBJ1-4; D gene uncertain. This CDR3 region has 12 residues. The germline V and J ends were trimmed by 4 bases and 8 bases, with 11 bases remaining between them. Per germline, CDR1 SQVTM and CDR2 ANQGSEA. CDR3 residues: CSVGGGDEKLFF. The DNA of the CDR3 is TGCAGCGTTGGGGGAGGCGACGAAAAACTGTTTTTT.

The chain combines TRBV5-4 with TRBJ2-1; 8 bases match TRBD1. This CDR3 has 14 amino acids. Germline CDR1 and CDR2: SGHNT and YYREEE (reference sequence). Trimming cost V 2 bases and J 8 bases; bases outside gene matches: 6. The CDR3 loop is CASSFRQGKDEQFF. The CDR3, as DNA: TGTGCCAGCAGCTTTCGACAGGGGAAGGATGAGCAGTTCTTC.

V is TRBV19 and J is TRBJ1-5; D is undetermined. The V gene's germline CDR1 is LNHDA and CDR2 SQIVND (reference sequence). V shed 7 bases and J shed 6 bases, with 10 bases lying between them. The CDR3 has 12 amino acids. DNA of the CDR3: TGTGCCAGTACTAGTGGAAGTCAGCCCCAGCATTTT. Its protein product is CASTSGSQPQHF.

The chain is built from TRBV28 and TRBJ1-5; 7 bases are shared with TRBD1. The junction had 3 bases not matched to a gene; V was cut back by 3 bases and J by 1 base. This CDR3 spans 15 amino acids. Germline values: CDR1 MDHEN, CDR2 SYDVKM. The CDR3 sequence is CASSLAGGSNQPQHF. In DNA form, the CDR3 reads TGTGCCAGCAGTTTGGCAGGGGGAAGCAATCAGCCCCAGCATTTT.

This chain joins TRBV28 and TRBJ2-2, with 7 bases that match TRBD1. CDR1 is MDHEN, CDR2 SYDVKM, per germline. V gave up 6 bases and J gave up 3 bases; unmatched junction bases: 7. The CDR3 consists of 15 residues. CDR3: CASRQGQIDTGELFF. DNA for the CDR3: TGTGCCAGCAGACAGGGGCAAATTGACACCGGGGAGCTGTTTTTT.

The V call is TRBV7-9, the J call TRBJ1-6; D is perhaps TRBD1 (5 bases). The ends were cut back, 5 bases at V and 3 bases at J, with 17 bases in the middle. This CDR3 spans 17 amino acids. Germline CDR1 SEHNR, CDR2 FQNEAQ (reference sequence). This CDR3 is CASSVTGQPYYNSPLHF. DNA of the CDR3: TGTGCCAGCAGCGTAACAGGCCAACCCTACTATAATTCACCCCTCCACTTT. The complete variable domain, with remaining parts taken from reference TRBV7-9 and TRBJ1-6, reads DTGVSQNPRHKITKRGQNVTFRCDPISEHNRLYWYRQTLGQGPEFLTYFQNEAQLEKSRLLSDRFSAERPKGSFSTLEIQRTEQGDSAMYLCASSVTGQPYYNSPLHFGNGTRLTVT.

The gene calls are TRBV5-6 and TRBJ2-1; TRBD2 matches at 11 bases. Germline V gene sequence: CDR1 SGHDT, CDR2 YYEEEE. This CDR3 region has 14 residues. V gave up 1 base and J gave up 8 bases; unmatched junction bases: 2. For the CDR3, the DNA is TGTGCCAGCAGCTTGACTAGCGGGAGTGATGAGCAGTTCTTC. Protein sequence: CASSLTSGSDEQFF. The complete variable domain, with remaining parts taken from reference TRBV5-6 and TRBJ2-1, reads DAGVTQSPTHLIKTRGQQVTLRCSPKSGHDTVSWYQQALGQGPQFIFQYYEEEERQRGNFPDRFSGHQFPNYSSELNVNALLLGDSALYLCASSLTSGSDEQFFGPGTRLTVL.

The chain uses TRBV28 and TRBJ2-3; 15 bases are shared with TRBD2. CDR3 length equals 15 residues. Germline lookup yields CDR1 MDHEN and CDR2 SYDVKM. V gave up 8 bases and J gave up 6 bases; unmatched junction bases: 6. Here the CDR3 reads CASWTSGRALDTQYF. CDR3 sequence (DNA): TGTGCCAGCTGGACTAGCGGGAGGGCCCTGGATACGCAGTATTTT.

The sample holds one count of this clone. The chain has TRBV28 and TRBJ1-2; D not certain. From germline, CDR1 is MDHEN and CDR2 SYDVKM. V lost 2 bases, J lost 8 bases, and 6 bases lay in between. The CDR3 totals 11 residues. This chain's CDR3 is CASSLERGYTF. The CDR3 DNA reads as TGTGCCAGCAGTTTAGAGAGGGGCTACACCTTC.

CDR3 amino acids: CASSLSGSGVTQYF. The CDR3 region has the DNA TGTGCCAGCAGCTTGAGCGGGAGCGGCGTGACCCAGTACTTC. V gene TRBV11-3 combines with J gene TRBJ2-5; 8 bases are shared with TRBD2. CDR1 is SGHNT and CDR2 is YENEEA in the germline V gene. The CDR3 spans 14 residues. V trimming: 3 bases; J trimming: 7 bases; junction bases outside the gene matches: 7.

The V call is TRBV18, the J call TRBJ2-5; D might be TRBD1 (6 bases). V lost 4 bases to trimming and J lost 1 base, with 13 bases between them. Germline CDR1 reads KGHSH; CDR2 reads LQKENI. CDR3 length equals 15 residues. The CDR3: CASSREGVPQETQYF. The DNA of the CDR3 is TGTGCCAGCTCACGTGAGGGGGTCCCCCAAGAGACCCAGTACTTC.

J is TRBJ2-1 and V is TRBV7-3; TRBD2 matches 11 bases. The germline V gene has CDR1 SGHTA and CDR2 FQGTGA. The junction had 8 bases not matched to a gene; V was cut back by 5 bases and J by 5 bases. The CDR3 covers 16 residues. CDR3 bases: TGTGCCAGCAGCGCCCTAGCGGGGGGTTACAACAATGAGCAGTTCTTC. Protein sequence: CASSALAGGYNNEQFF.

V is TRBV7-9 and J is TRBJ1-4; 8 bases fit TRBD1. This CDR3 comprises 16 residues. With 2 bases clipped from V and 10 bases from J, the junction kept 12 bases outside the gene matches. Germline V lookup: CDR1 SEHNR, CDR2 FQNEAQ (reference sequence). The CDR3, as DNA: TGTGCCAGCAGCTTACGGTCGGGACAGGAGGATGGAAAACTGTTTTTT. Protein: CASSLRSGQEDGKLFF.

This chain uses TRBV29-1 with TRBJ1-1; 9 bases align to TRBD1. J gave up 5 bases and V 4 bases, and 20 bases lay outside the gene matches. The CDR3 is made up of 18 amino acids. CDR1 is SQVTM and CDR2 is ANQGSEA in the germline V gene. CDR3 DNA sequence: TGCAGCGTTGCCCCCGGAGGTGGGACAGGGTTTGGGAGGACTGAAGCTTTCTTT. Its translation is CSVAPGGGTGFGRTEAFF.

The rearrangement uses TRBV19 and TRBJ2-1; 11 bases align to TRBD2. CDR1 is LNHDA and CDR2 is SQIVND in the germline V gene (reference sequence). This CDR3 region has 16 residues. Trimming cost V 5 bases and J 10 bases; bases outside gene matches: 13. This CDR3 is CASSRFGTSGLPEQFF. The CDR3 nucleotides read TGTGCCAGTAGTCGATTCGGGACTAGCGGCCTACCCGAGCAGTTCTTC. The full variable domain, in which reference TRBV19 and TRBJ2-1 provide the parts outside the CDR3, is DGGITQSPKYLFRKEGQNVTLSCEQNLNHDAMYWYRQDPGQGLRLIYYSQIVNDFQKGDIAEGYSVSREKKESFPLTVTSAQKNPTAFYLCASSRFGTSGLPEQFFGPGTRLTVL.